This T cell receptor (beta chain) stems from a study of regulatory T cells in long-lasting Graves disease. Sample time point: newly diagnosed GD, antithyroid drugs for less than 3 months. Construction of the TCR library relied on RNA isolated from PBMCs. The CDR3 has 16 residues. Trimming removed 6 bases at V and 0 bases at J, with 15 bases between. The germline V gene has CDR1 MGHRA and CDR2 YSYEKL. This clonotype was seen more than once but under ten times. Its antigen is unknown. Through Arm-PCR of CDR3 regions and iRepertoire HTBI primers, TCR beta libraries were built. In TCRdb, the multiplex PCR reads were re-called with MiXCR into one record per CDR3 protein. The table records 550,000 to 700,000 distinct CDR3 sequences, roughly 15% of them present only once. Study findings and constraints: Newly diagnosed disease favored TRBV20-1 and TRBJ2-1 over persistent disease. Investigators studied peripheral blood only, not thyroid tissue.

The data were also submitted as part of a second study, on T cells in Graves' hyperthyroidism and ophthalmopathy.

Material: peripheral blood mononuclear cells (PBMCs), obtained at new diagnosis, from a patient treated with antithyroid drugs. This chain links TRBV4-1 with TRBJ2-1; D unclear. This receptor was taken from a man aged 18 to 30 with Graves disease. This CDR3 is CASSSRTRSSYNEQFF. The CDR3 DNA reads TGCGCCAGCAGTTCCCGAACCAGGAGCTCCTACAATGAGCAGTTCTTC.